This TCR beta chain was sequenced for a study of PD-1 blockade in classical Hodgkin lymphoma. Time point denoted: newly diagnosed, previously untreated cHL patient sample. What served as comparison were PBMCs in newly diagnosed, untreated classical Hodgkin lymphoma. Here immunoSEQ multiplex PCR was the method, and the copy in TCRdb shows in-frame clones only, minus some. This table has tens of thousands of clones, just over 90% appearing once. As concerns this clone: In the same sample, other DNA sequences code for this CDR3.

The CDR3 has 13 residues. Trimming cost V 1 base and J 0 bases, with 4 bases left between them. Looked up from germline, CDR1 is SQVTM and CDR2 is ANQGSEA. This TCR came from a human donor with classical Hodgkin lymphoma. The specimen sequenced was peripheral blood mononuclear cells (PBMCs). This rearrangement joins TRBV29-1 to TRBJ1-3; D is ambiguous. This CDR3 is CSVEGYSGNTIYF. The CDR3 nucleotides are TGCAGCGTTGAAGGCTACTCTGGAAACACCATATATTTT.